This T cell receptor (beta chain) is from a study of T cell repertoires in cytomegalovirus infection. TCRdb analysed the reads with MiXCR anew, one entry per CDR3 protein. The table has 650,000 to 900,000 distinct CDR3 sequences, roughly 28% seen once. Trimming cost V 9 bases and J 2 bases, with 7 bases left between them. The CDR3 sequence is 12 residues long. Worth noting for this clonotype: Its cognate antigen is unknown.

This sequence was found in a human donor in good health (CMV status not recorded). Some clones in this sample may be carry-over from other donors' samples. The chain links TRBV12-3 or TRBV12-4 to TRBJ2-2, with no clear D. Sequences were derived from cultured CD8+ T cells from PBMCs, sampled from culture after CMV antigen stimulation. The CDR3 is CASRLNTGELFF. DNA of the CDR3: TGTGCCAGTAGATTAAACACCGGGGAGCTGTTTTTT.